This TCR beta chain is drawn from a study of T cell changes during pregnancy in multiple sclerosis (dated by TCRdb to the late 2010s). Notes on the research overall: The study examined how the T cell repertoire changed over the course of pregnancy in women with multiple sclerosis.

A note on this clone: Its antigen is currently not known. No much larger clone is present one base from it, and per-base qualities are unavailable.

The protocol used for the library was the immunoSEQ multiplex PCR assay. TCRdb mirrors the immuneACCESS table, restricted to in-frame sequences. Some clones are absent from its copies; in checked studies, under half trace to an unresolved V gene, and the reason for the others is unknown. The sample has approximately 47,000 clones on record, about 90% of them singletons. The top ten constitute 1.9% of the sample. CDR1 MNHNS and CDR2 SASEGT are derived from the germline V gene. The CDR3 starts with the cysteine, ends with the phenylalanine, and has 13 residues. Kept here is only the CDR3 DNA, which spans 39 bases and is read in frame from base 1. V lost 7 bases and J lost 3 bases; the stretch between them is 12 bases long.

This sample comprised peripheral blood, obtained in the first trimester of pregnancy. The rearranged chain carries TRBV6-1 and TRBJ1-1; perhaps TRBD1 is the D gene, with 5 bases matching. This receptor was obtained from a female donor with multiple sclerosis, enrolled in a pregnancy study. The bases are TGTGCCAGCACCAACCAACAGGACACTGAAGCTTTCTTT. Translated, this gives CASTNQQDTEAFF.